This T cell receptor beta chain was profiled in a study of T cell responses to AZD1222 COVID-19 vaccine. The study's findings and limits: After two AZD1222 doses, spike-specific TCR breadth and depth rose versus day 0. Sampling that yielded the repertoires occurred only after the peak T cell response. Donor demographics were predominantly white British with a female majority; clonal diversity may be underestimated. Among AZD1222 vaccinees, only 5 or 6 were seropositive at baseline.

This clone was seen just once. Antigen unknown. Per the germline V gene, CDR1 is LGHDT and CDR2 is YNNKEL (reference sequence). J lost 5 bases, V lost 5 bases, and 7 bases had no gene match. This CDR3 has 14 residues. The assay was immunoSEQ multiplex PCR, and TCRdb's table has in-frame clones only and misses some. The sample comprises about 120,000 clones, 86% of which are singletons, and 3% rests with the top ten. The sample in question was peripheral blood, obtained 28 days after the second AZD1222 dose. This chain joins TRBV3-1 (or the pseudogene TRBV3-2) and TRBJ1-1, with 8 positions matching TRBD1. The source of this sequence is an adult who received the AZD1222 COVID-19 vaccine. Here the CDR3 reads CASSNQGALTEAFF. The CDR3 DNA reads TGTGCCAGCAGCAACCAGGGGGCGCTGACTGAAGCTTTCTTT.